This entry lists 14 T cell receptor beta chains sequenced from one sample in a study of T-cell memory formation after mild COVID-19. TCRdb recomputed calls from the 5' RACE reads with MiXCR, one row per CDR3 protein. Of some 160,000 distinct CDR3 sequences listed, under 15% were seen once; the top ten hold 2.5% to 3.5%. The sample was PBMCs or a T cell subset sorted from them (not recorded which). These receptors came from a man aged 18 to 35 who had mild COVID-19 (a few samples of this study predate the infection). Cell type and time point are not known.

This clonotype has more than one count but fewer than ten. The rearrangement links TRBV23-1 to TRBJ2-5; D could derive from TRBD1 or TRBD2 (5 bases each). TRBV23-1 has ORF status, its function being uncertain. CDR3 length: 14 amino acids. Trimming cost V 7 bases and J 4 bases, with 16 bases left between them. This CDR3 reads CASMESGTSETQYF. The CDR3 DNA reads TGCGCCAGCATGGAGTCCGGGACGTCAGAGACCCAGTACTTC.

This chain links TRBV18 with TRBJ1-1; D gene ambiguous. The CDR3 is 15 residues long. V was trimmed by 0 bases and J by 1 base, leaving 9 bases between them. CDR1 and CDR2 from the germline V gene are KGHSH and LQKENI. The CDR3 DNA follows: TGTGCCAGCTCACCACCCTACAGCAAGAACACTGAAGCTTTCTTT. Translated, it gives CASSPPYSKNTEAFF.

V usage is TRBV19 and J usage is TRBJ2-3; no definite D call. Germline loops: CDR1 LNHDA, CDR2 SQIVND (reference sequence). The CDR3 sequence is 13 residues long. The V end lost 0 bases, the J end lost 3 bases, and 4 bases lay between the germline ends. The CDR3 sequence: CASSIEGTDTQYF. The CDR3 DNA reads as TGTGCCAGTAGTATAGAGGGAACAGATACGCAGTATTTT.

Comment on this clonotype: At one end, the junction sequence differs from germline, possibly due to a read error. The chain is built from TRBV7-3 and TRBJ2-3; TRBD2 matches 7 bases. Germline V gene sequence: CDR1 SGHTA, CDR2 FQGTGA. This CDR3 contains 15 residues. The DNA of the CDR3 is TGTGCCAGCAGCTTAACGGGGGGGTTCGGAGATACGCACTATTTT. This sequence encodes CASSLTGGFGDTHYF.

This clonotype showed up many times. CDR3 sequence: CASSYRGNTEAFF. The CDR3, as DNA: TGTGCCAGCAGTTACAGAGGAAACACTGAAGCTTTCTTT. The genes are TRBV6-5 and TRBJ1-1; D remains unclear. V was cut by 2 bases and J by 2 bases, with 6 bases left in between. This CDR3 is built from 13 residues. Looked up from germline, CDR1 is MNHEY and CDR2 is SVGAGI.

The table lists this clonotype with a few counts. This chain links TRBV5-6 with TRBJ2-7; 11 nucleotides match TRBD2. V shed 2 bases and J 2 bases; nucleotides not matched to a gene: 3. Per germline, CDR1 SGHDT and CDR2 YYEEEE. The CDR3 extends over 15 amino acids. In DNA, the CDR3 is TGTGCCAGCAGCTTTCTAGCGGGGGGCACCTACGAGCAGTACGTC. It is translated as CASSFLAGGTYEQYV.

This clonotype was recorded only once. The chain recombines TRBV4-3 with TRBJ2-5; 8 nucleotides line up with TRBD2. After removal of 4 bases from V and 0 bases from J, the junction contained 7 bases not matched to a gene. The CDR3 runs to 16 residues. Per germline, CDR1 LGHNA and CDR2 YSLEER. DNA of the CDR3: TGCGCCAGCAGCCGATCGACTAGCGCCGACCAAGAGACCCAGTACTTC. It specifies CASSRSTSADQETQYF.

This clonotype was observed a single time. V and J are TRBV10-3 and TRBJ2-3; 9 nucleotides align to TRBD1. V lost 2 bases to trimming and J lost 5 bases; unmatched junction nucleotides: 5. The CDR3 sequence is 15 residues long. Germline CDR1 ENHRY, CDR2 SYGVKD. The CDR3 DNA reads as TGTGCCATCAGTGAGGAGGGACAGGGAAAAGATACGCAGTATTTT. Translated, it gives CAISEEGQGKDTQYF.

The sample holds a few counts of this clonotype. The rearrangement joins TRBV12-3 or TRBV12-4 to TRBJ1-3, with unresolved D. The CDR3 runs to 14 residues. The V and J ends lost 6 bases and 3 bases respectively, with 12 bases between them. The CDR3 DNA follows: TGTGCCAGCAGCCAGCAATTAGTTGGAAACACCATATATTTT. Encoded protein: CASSQQLVGNTIYF.

There are a few counts of this clonotype. The chain uses TRBV7-9 and TRBJ2-7; no reliable D call. This CDR3 is 13 amino acids long. V was cut by 3 bases and J by 1 base, with 7 bases left in between. The V gene's germline CDR1 is SEHNR and CDR2 FQNEAQ (reference sequence). The CDR3 coding sequence is TGTGCCAGCAGCTTGGAACGGTCCTACGAGCAGTACTTC. Residues: CASSLERSYEQYF. Filled out from reference TRBV7-9 and TRBJ2-7, the complete variable domain reads DTGVSQNPRHKITKRGQNVTFRCDPISEHNRLYWYRQTLGQGPEFLTYFQNEAQLEKSRLLSDRFSAERPKGSFSTLEIQRTEQGDSAMYLCASSLERSYEQYFGPGTRLTVT.

In this sample, this clonotype turned up a few times. V usage is TRBV15 and J usage is TRBJ2-5, with TRBD1 matching 7 bases. Trimming took 3 bases from V and 1 from J; bases not matched to a gene: 8. The CDR3 is 16 residues long. Per germline, CDR1 LNHNV and CDR2 YYDKDF (reference sequence). Here the CDR3 DNA reads TGTGCCACCAGCAGGGAGACAGGGAGCGGCCAAGAGACCCAGTACTTC. Protein product: CATSRETGSGQETQYF.

The chain employs TRBV12-3 or TRBV12-4 and TRBJ1-2, with D possibly matching TRBD1 (6 bases). Trimming took 3 bases from V and 4 from J, leaving 15 bases between them. This CDR3 has 15 amino acids. The CDR3 nucleotides are TGTGCCAGCAGTTTGCGTCCGGGGGCCGGCTATGGCTACACCTTC. Its translation: CASSLRPGAGYGYTF.

The V gene is TRBV7-8, the J gene TRBJ2-7; 7 nucleotides agree with TRBD2. Germline V gene lookup returns CDR1 SGHVS and CDR2 FQNEAQ. This CDR3 has 13 amino acids. J gave up 5 bases and V 6 bases, and 7 bases lay outside the gene matches. CDR3 coding DNA: TGTGCCAGCAGGGGGAGGGGAGGCCACGAGCAGTACGTC. This sequence encodes CASRGRGGHEQYV.

DNA for the CDR3: TGTGCCAGCAGCTTATTTGCCGGGGATACGCAGTATTTT. Amino acids: CASSLFAGDTQYF. The chain joins TRBV7-9 to TRBJ2-3; unclear D gene. Trimming removed 2 bases at V and 6 bases at J, with 9 bases between. CDR3 size: 13 residues. Looked up from germline, CDR1 is SEHNR and CDR2 is FQNEAQ (reference sequence). Complete variable domain (other parts from reference TRBV7-9 and TRBJ2-3): DTGVSQNPRHKITKRGQNVTFRCDPISEHNRLYWYRQTLGQGPEFLTYFQNEAQLEKSRLLSDRFSAERPKGSFSTLEIQRTEQGDSAMYLCASSLFAGDTQYFGPGTRLTVL.